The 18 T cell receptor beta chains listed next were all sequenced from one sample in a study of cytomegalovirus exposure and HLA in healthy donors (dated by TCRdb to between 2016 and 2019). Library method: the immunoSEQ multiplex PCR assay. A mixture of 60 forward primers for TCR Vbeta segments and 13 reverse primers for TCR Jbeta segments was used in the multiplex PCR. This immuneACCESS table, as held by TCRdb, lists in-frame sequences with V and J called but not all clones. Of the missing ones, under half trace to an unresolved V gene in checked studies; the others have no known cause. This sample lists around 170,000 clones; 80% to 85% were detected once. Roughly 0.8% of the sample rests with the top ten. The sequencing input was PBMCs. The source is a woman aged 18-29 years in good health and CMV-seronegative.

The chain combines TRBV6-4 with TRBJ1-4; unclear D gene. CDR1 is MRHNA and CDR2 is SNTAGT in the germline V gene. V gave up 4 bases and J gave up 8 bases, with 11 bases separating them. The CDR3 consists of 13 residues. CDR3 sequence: CASSALPGEKLFF. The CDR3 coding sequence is TGTGCCAGCAGTGCCCTACCGGGGGAAAAACTGTTTTTT.

Here the CDR3 reads CASSYGLAGSSAYEQYF. As DNA, the CDR3 is TGTGCCAGCAGTTATGGACTAGCGGGAAGTTCTGCCTACGAGCAGTACTTC. The V gene is TRBV11-2, the J gene TRBJ2-7, with 12 bases that match TRBD2. Germline CDR1 SGHAT, CDR2 FQNNGV. This CDR3 is built from 17 residues. V shed 6 bases, J shed 2 bases, and the junction held 11 bases outside the gene matches. Full variable domain (remainder filled in from reference TRBV11-2 and TRBJ2-7): EAGVAQSPRYKIIEKRQSVAFWCNPISGHATLYWYQQILGQGPKLLIQFQNNGVVDDSQLPKDRFSAERLKGVDSTLKIQPAKLEDSAVYLCASSYGLAGSSAYEQYFGPGTRLTVT.

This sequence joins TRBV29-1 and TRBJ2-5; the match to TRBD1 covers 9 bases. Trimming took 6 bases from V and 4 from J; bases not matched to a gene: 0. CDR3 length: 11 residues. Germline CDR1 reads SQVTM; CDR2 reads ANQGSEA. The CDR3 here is CSVQGAETQYF. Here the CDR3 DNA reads TGCAGCGTACAGGGGGCAGAGACCCAGTACTTC.

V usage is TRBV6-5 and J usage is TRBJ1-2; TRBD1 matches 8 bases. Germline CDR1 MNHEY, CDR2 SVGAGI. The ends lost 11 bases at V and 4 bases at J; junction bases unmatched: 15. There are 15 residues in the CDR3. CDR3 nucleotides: TGTGCCTGCCGGGACAGGCCCGCTGGGGGCTATGGCTACACCTTC. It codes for CACRDRPAGGYGYTF.

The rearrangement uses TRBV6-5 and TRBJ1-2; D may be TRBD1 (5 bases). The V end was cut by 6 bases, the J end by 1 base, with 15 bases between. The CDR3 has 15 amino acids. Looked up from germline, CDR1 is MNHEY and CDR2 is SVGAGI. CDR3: CASRSLGGINYGYTF. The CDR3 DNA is TGTGCCAGCAGGTCTCTGGGGGGAATTAACTATGGCTACACCTTC.

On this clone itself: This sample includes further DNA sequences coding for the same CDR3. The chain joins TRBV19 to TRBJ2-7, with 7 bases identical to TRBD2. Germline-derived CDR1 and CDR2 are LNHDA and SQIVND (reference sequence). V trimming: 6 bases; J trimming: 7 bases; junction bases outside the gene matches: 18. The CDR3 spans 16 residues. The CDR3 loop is CASRRLAGDPVGEQYF. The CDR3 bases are TGTGCCAGTAGAAGGCTGGCGGGAGACCCTGTCGGAGAGCAGTACTTC.

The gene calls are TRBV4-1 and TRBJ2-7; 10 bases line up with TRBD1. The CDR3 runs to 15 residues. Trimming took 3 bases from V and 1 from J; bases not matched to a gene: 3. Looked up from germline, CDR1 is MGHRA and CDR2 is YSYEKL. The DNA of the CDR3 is TGCGCCAGCAGCCAGGACAGGGGGGGATCCTACGAGCAGTACTTC. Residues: CASSQDRGGSYEQYF.

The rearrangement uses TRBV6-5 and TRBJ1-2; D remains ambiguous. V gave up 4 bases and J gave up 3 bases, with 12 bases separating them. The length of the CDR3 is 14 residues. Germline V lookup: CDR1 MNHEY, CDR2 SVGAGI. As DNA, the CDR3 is TGTGCCAGCAGTTTTCGCGGTCACGACTATGGCTACACCTTC. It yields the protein CASSFRGHDYGYTF.

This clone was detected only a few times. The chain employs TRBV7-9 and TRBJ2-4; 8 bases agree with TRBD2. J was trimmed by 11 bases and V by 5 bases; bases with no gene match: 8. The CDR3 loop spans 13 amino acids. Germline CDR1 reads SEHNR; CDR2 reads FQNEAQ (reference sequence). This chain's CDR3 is CASSPGTRSVQYF. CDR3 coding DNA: TGTGCCAGCAGCCCCGGGACTAGAAGTGTTCAGTACTTC.

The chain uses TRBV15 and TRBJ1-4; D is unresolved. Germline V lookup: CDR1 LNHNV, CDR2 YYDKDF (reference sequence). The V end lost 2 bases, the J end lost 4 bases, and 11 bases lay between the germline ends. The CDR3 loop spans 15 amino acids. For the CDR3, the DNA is TGTGCCACCAGCAGAACTGGTCGGAGTAATGAAAAACTGTTTTTT. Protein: CATSRTGRSNEKLFF. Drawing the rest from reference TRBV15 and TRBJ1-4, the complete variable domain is DAMVIQNPRYQVTQFGKPVTLSCSQTLNHNVMYWYQQKSSQAPKLLFHYYDKDFNNEADTPDNFQSRRPNTSFCFLDIRSPGLGDTAMYLCATSRTGRSNEKLFFGSGTQLSVL.

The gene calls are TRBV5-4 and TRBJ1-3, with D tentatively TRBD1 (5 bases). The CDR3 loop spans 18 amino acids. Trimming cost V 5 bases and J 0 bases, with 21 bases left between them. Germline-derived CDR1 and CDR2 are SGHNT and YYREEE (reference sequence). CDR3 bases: TGTGCCAGCAGTCTTCTCGGCCGCCAGGGTATCTCTGGAAACACCATATATTTT. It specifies CASSLLGRQGISGNTIYF.

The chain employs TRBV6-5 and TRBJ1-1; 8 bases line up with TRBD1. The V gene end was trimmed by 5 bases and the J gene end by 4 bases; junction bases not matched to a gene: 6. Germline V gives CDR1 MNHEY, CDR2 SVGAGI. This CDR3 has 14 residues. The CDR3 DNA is TGTGCCAGCAGTAACACAGGGGGAGGCACTGAAGCTTTCTTT. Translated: CASSNTGGGTEAFF.

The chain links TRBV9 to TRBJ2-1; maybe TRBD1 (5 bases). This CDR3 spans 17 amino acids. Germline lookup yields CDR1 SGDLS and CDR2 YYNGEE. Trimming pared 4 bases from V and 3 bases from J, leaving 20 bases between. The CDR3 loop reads CASSPPPGRADYNEQFF. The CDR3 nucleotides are TGTGCCAGCAGCCCTCCCCCGGGCAGGGCGGACTACAATGAGCAGTTCTTC.

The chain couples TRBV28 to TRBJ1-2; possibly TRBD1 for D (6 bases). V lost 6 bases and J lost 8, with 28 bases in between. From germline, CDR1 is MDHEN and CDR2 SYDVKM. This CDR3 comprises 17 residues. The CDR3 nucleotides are TGTGCCAGCAGGTCACGACAGGTGTCAGGGGCCTATGGAGGCTACACCTTC. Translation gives CASRSRQVSGAYGGYTF.

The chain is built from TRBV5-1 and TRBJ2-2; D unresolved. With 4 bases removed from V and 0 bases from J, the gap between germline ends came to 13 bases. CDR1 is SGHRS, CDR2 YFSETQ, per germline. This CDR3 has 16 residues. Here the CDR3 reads CASSQSGAANTGELFF. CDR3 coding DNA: TGCGCCAGCAGCCAGTCCGGAGCCGCGAACACCGGGGAGCTGTTTTTT.

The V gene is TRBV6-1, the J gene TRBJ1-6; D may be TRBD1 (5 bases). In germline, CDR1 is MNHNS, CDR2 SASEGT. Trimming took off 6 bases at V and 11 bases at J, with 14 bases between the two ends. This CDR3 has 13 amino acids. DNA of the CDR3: TGTGCCAGCAGCGCTCCGGGGGTGCCACCCCTCCACTTT. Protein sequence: CASSAPGVPPLHF.

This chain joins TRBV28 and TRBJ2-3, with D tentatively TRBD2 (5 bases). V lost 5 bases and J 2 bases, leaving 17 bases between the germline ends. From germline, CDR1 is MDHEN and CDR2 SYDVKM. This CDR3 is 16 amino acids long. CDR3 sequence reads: CASSPFGEPYTDTQYF. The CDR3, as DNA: TGTGCCAGCAGTCCTTTTGGGGAGCCTTACACAGATACGCAGTATTTT.

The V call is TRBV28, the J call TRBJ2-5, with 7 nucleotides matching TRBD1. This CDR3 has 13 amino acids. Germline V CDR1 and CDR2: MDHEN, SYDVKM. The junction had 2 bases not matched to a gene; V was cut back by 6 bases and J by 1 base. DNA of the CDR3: TGTGCCAGCAGGGGGACAGCCCAAGAGACCCAGTACTTC. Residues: CASRGTAQETQYF.